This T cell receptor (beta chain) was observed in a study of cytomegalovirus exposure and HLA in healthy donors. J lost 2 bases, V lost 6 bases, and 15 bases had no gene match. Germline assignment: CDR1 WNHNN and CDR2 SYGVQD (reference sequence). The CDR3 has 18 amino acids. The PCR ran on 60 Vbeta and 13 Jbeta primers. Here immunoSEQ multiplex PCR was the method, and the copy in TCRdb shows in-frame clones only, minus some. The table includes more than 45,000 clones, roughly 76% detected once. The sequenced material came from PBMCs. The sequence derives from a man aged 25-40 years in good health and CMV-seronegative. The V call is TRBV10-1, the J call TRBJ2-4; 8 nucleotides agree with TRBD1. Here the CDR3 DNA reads TGCGCCAGCAGCCCTGAAGCAACAGGGGGAATTACCAAAAACATTCAGTACTTC. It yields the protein CASSPEATGGITKNIQYF.